The 32 T cell receptor beta chains below were found in one sample sequenced in a study of T-cell reconstitution after alpha-beta-depleted transplantation in children. Unique molecular identifiers were used in preparing the TCRbeta library. One entry per CDR3 protein, called by TCRdb with MiXCR from the PCR reads. The sample carries some 200,000 distinct CDR3 sequences, just over 14% recorded once. The source was PBMCs from the stem cell graft donor, collected from the stem cell graft. These receptors came from a human donor who donated a stem cell graft to a child with acute lymphoblastic leukemia.

This clonotype was detected many times. The CDR3 nucleotides are TGCGCCAGCAGCTTATTAGCGGGAGGGACGGACGAGCAGTACTTC. It translates to CASSLLAGGTDEQYF. The chain joins TRBV5-1 to TRBJ2-7; TRBD2 matches at 11 bases. The germline CDR1 and CDR2 sequences are SGHRS and YFSETQ. CDR3 length: 15 residues. V was clipped by 2 bases and J by 5 bases; unmatched bases: 6.

The J gene is TRBJ2-5, the V gene TRBV10-2, with 7 bases fitting TRBD1. Germline V gene data show CDR1 as WSHSY and CDR2 as SAAADI. V lost 6 bases, J lost 2 bases, and 15 bases stayed unmatched. This CDR3 has 17 residues. The CDR3 nucleotides are TGCGCCAGCAGCGAACAAAAGATACAGGGGACGCAAGAGACCCAGTACTTC. Amino acid sequence: CASSEQKIQGTQETQYF.

This clonotype was detected only a few times. The chain joins TRBV5-4 to TRBJ2-7; D may be TRBD2 (6 bases). Trimming stripped 1 base from V and 1 base from J, with 9 bases between. Germline V gives CDR1 SGHNT, CDR2 YYREEE (reference sequence). The CDR3 is 14 amino acids. For the CDR3, the DNA is TGTGCCAGCAGCTTGTACGCGGGGTCCTACGAGCAGTACTTC. It encodes CASSLYAGSYEQYF.

This clonotype was counted at least ten times. V is TRBV19 and J is TRBJ1-2; TRBD1 matches 9 bases. The V gene end was trimmed by 5 bases and the J gene end by 4 bases; junction bases not matched to a gene: 8. The germline CDR1 and CDR2 sequences are LNHDA and SQIVND (reference sequence). The CDR3 covers 15 residues. This chain's CDR3 is CASSLDRGTGYGYTF. DNA for the CDR3: TGTGCCAGTAGTCTCGACAGGGGGACCGGCTATGGCTACACCTTC.

This chain uses TRBV5-1 with TRBJ1-5; perhaps TRBD1 as D (5 bases). Germline loops: CDR1 SGHRS, CDR2 YFSETQ. V lost 4 bases to trimming and J lost 7 bases, with 12 bases between them. The CDR3 spans 13 residues. DNA of the CDR3: TGCGCCAGCAGCCGGGGGAGGGGACAGCCCCAGCATTTT. It is translated as CASSRGRGQPQHF.

This clonotype was observed a few times. The chain uses TRBV9 and TRBJ2-7, with 15 bases lining up with TRBD2. Germline assignment: CDR1 SGDLS and CDR2 YYNGEE. The trim removed 0 bases at V and 2 bases at J, leaving 12 bases unmatched. The CDR3 covers 20 residues. This chain's CDR3 is CASSVDTGGLAGGFAYEQYF. CDR3 sequence (DNA): TGTGCCAGCAGCGTAGACACAGGGGGACTAGCGGGAGGTTTTGCCTACGAGCAGTACTTC.

This clonotype occurred many times. This rearrangement joins TRBV20-1 to TRBJ2-3; D is undetermined. The V gene's germline CDR1 is DFQATT and CDR2 SNEGSKA (reference sequence). Trimming pared 1 base from V and 6 bases from J, leaving 14 bases between. The CDR3 totals 14 residues. The CDR3 region has the DNA TGCAGTGCTAGAGTTAGGACCCAAAAGGATACGCAGTATTTT. Translating it yields CSARVRTQKDTQYF.

Details on this clonotype: A much larger clone is a single base away; this may be a read error. The chain joins TRBV7-9 to TRBJ1-3; D uncertain. The CDR3 sequence is 15 residues long. Germline CDR1 and CDR2: SEHNR and FQNEAQ (reference sequence). CDR3 loop: CASTATQDSGNTINF. In nucleotides, the CDR3 is TGTGCCAGCACCGCGACGCAGGACTCTGGAAACACCATAAATTTT. Supplemented by reference TRBV7-9 and TRBJ1-3, the full variable domain reads DTGVSQNPRHKITKRGQNVTFRCDPISEHNRLYWYRQTLGQGPEFLTYFQNEAQLEKSRLLSDRFSAERPKGSFSTLEIQRTEQGDSAMYLCASTATQDSGNTINFGEGSWLTVV.

This clonotype has only one observation. V and J are TRBV24-1 and TRBJ2-7, with 14 bases that match TRBD2. V lost 1 base and J lost 5; bases outside the gene matches: 6. The CDR3 loop spans 17 amino acids. CDR1 is KGHDR and CDR2 is SFDVKD in the germline V gene. The CDR3 loop is CATSDFGTSGSGDEQYF. The CDR3 DNA reads as TGTGCCACCAGTGATTTCGGGACTAGCGGGAGCGGAGACGAGCAGTACTTC.

This clonotype has a count of ten or more. One junction end disagrees with the germline gene, perhaps due to a read error. The genes are TRBV4-2 and TRBJ2-7; 9 bases fit TRBD2. The germline gives CDR1 LGHNA, CDR2 YNFKEQ. The length of the CDR3 is 17 residues. Here the CDR3 reads CASNQGSSGGDIREQYF. The CDR3 coding sequence is TGTGCCAGCAACCAAGGAAGTAGCGGGGGCGACATCCGAGAGCAGTACTTC.

This rearrangement joins TRBV12-3 or TRBV12-4 to TRBJ1-2, with D possibly matching TRBD1 (5 bases). V was cut by 0 bases and J by 6 bases, with 17 bases left in between. This CDR3 region has 16 residues. The CDR3, as DNA: TGTGCCAGCAGTTTAGCAGGTGCGGGGGACTGGGATGGCTACACCTTC. Amino acids: CASSLAGAGDWDGYTF.

This clonotype was counted only a few times. The chain is built from TRBV20-1 and TRBJ2-3; D may correspond to TRBD1 or TRBD2 (7 bases each). V shed 5 bases and J shed 4 bases, with 25 bases lying between them. Germline CDR1 is DFQATT and CDR2 is SNEGSKA (reference sequence). The CDR3 extends over 17 amino acids. The CDR3 region has the DNA TGCAGTGCTGGAAACAGGACTCTCAGGGGGGGGGCAGATACGCAGTATTTT. As protein: CSAGNRTLRGGADTQYF.

In this sample, this clonotype turned up many times. V usage is TRBV5-1 and J usage is TRBJ1-1; D gene unclear. The germline V gene encodes CDR1 SGHRS and CDR2 YFSETQ. The CDR3 spans 14 residues. V lost 0 bases and J lost 8, with 14 bases in between. CDR3 protein: CASSLVPDQTEAFF. The CDR3 nucleotides are TGCGCCAGCAGCTTGGTCCCCGACCAAACGGAAGCTTTCTTT.

This clonotype has ten or more counts. This chain links TRBV28 with TRBJ1-1; no clear D gene. CDR3 length: 12 residues. Germline V CDR1 and CDR2: MDHEN, SYDVKM. The CDR3 nucleotides read TGTGCTTCCAAGCGGGGGAACACTGAAGCTTTCTTT. It translates to CASKRGNTEAFF.

This clonotype was counted many times. J is TRBJ2-3 and V is TRBV27; the D is unclear. Trimming stripped 5 bases from V and 6 bases from J, with 9 bases between. The CDR3 extends over 12 amino acids. The germline V gene encodes CDR1 MNHEY and CDR2 SMNVEV (reference sequence). CDR3: CASSPSRDTQYF. The CDR3 DNA reads as TGTGCCAGCAGTCCTTCGCGGGATACGCAGTATTTT.

This clonotype was picked up many times. The rearrangement joins TRBV12-3 or TRBV12-4 to TRBJ2-3, with 9 positions matching TRBD2. The J segment lost 2 bases and the V segment lost 10 bases, leaving 4 bases of the junction unmatched. CDR3 length: 13 residues. CDR3 protein: CAISGSDTDTQYF. Written as DNA, the CDR3 is TGTGCCATTAGCGGGAGCGACACAGATACGCAGTATTTT.

There are many counts of this clonotype. This chain uses TRBV6-2 or TRBV6-3 with TRBJ2-1, with unresolved D. Germline assignment: CDR1 MNHEY and CDR2 SVGEGT. CDR3 length equals 15 residues. Trimming shortened V by 6 bases and J by 0 bases, and 12 bases separated the two germline ends. The CDR3 loop reads CASSAGPRSYNEQFF. In DNA form, the CDR3 reads TGTGCCAGCAGCGCTGGACCCCGCTCCTACAATGAGCAGTTCTTC.

On this clonotype itself: A clone one base away is much larger, so this may be a read error. This chain joins TRBV6-2 or TRBV6-3 and TRBJ2-1; D may be TRBD2 (7 bases). CDR3 length equals 12 residues. Per germline, CDR1 MNHEY and CDR2 SVGEGT. Here the CDR3 reads CVSGSGGGEQFF. The DNA for the CDR3 is TGTGTCAGCGGATCGGGGGGCGGTGAGCAGTTCTTC.

This clonotype has ten or more counts. The CDR3 nucleotides are TGTGCCAGCAGCAATGACGGCTACGAGCAGTACTTC. This codes for CASSNDGYEQYF. The V gene is TRBV13, the J gene TRBJ2-7; D gene ambiguous. V lost 5 bases and J 3 bases, leaving 8 bases between the germline ends. CDR3 size: 12 residues. Germline assignment: CDR1 PRHDT and CDR2 FYEKMQ (reference sequence).

This clonotype was seen a single time. This may arise from a read error, as a much more abundant clone is one base away. This chain connects TRBV29-1 to TRBJ2-3; 7 positions agree with TRBD2. Trimming at V came to 4 bases and at J to 4 bases, leaving 11 bases not matched to a gene. The germline gives CDR1 SQVTM, CDR2 ANQGSEA. The CDR3 contains 15 residues. The CDR3 is CSVGRLAASPDTQYF. CDR3 bases: TGCAGCGTTGGGCGGCTAGCGGCTAGCCCAGATACGCAGTATTTT.

This clonotype occurred a few times. This chain links TRBV2 with TRBJ2-7, with D possibly being TRBD1 or TRBD2 (5 bases each). This CDR3 has 16 residues. Germline V gene data show CDR1 as SNHLY and CDR2 as FYNNEI. Trimming cost V 3 bases and J 0 bases, with 15 bases left between them. This CDR3 reads CASSDPDKGSSYEQYF. The CDR3 nucleotides read TGTGCCAGCAGTGATCCGGACAAGGGGAGCTCCTACGAGCAGTACTTC.

In its sample, this clonotype was seen many times. J is TRBJ2-2 and V is TRBV20-1; possible D gene TRBD2, 5 bases. Germline V gives CDR1 DFQATT, CDR2 SNEGSKA (reference sequence). V was trimmed by 0 bases and J by 7 bases, leaving 9 bases between them. The CDR3 is 13 residues long. DNA for the CDR3: TGCAGTGCTAGAGAGGACTTTCTCGGGGAGCTGTTTTTT. Protein sequence: CSAREDFLGELFF.

This clonotype has just a few counts. The CDR3 sequence: CASSLGETDKAYEQYF. The CDR3 DNA reads TGTGCCAGCAGCCTAGGCGAAACGGACAAGGCATACGAGCAGTACTTC. The gene calls are TRBV7-9 and TRBJ2-7; D may be TRBD1 (5 bases). Trimming left V 5 bases short and J 4 bases short, with 21 bases between. CDR1 SEHNR and CDR2 FQNEAQ come from the germline V gene (reference sequence). The CDR3 contains 16 residues.

The V and J genes are TRBV6-1 and TRBJ2-3; 8 nucleotides align to TRBD1. Looked up from germline, CDR1 is MNHNS and CDR2 is SASEGT. The CDR3 covers 16 residues. V shed 6 bases, J shed 3 bases, and the junction held 11 bases outside the gene matches. The CDR3 region is CASREIRGQSTDTQYF. CDR3 coding DNA: TGTGCCAGCAGGGAGATCAGGGGGCAAAGTACAGATACGCAGTATTTT.

This clonotype has a count of ten or more. V is TRBV20-1 and J is TRBJ2-3, with TRBD1 matching over 7 bases. Germline V gene data show CDR1 as DFQATT and CDR2 as SNEGSKA (reference sequence). Trimming cost V 4 bases and J 0 bases; bases outside gene matches: 10. CDR3 length: 16 residues. The CDR3 is CSAKPIDRASTDTQYF. CDR3 nucleotide sequence: TGCAGTGCTAAACCCATTGACAGGGCCAGCACAGATACGCAGTATTTT.

This clonotype was detected many times. V usage is TRBV20-1 and J usage is TRBJ1-5, with D maybe TRBD1 (5 bases). This CDR3 is 13 amino acids long. The germline V and J ends were trimmed by 7 bases and 0 bases, with 10 bases remaining between them. The germline gives CDR1 DFQATT, CDR2 SNEGSKA (reference sequence). The CDR3 is CSGRDGSNQPQHF. The CDR3 DNA sequence: TGCAGTGGCCGGGACGGTAGCAATCAGCCCCAGCATTTT.

The chain is built from TRBV4-2 and TRBJ2-7; a weak D match, TRBD1 (5 bases). This CDR3 has 13 amino acids. Per germline, CDR1 LGHNA and CDR2 YNFKEQ. Between the trimmed V and J ends, which lost 4 bases and 6 bases, there was a span of 13 bases. CDR3 bases: TGTGCCAGCAGCCCTGGGGCCCTCTGCGAGCAGTACTTC. Protein sequence: CASSPGALCEQYF.

This clonotype appeared a few times. The chain employs TRBV18 and TRBJ2-2; D gene unclear. The germline CDR1 and CDR2 sequences are KGHSH and LQKENI. The CDR3 has 16 amino acids. Trimming took 6 bases from V and 6 from J, leaving 20 bases between them. The CDR3 DNA is TGTGCCAGCTCTCTGCGTCCCCGGAATGGCCCCGGGGAGCTGTTTTTT. Translation: CASSLRPRNGPGELFF.

As for this clonotype: Germline and junction disagree at one end, which may indicate a read error. This sequence joins TRBV4-1 and TRBJ1-3, with 8 nucleotides matching TRBD1. The germline V gene has CDR1 MGHRA and CDR2 YSYEKL. The CDR3 is 16 residues long. CDR3 coding DNA: TGCGCCAGCAGCCAAGTCGCGCGGGACAGGACACCTCCGGGGGATTTT. As protein: CASSQVARDRTPPGDF.

This clonotype was recorded at least ten times. This chain uses TRBV28 with TRBJ2-5, with no clear D. Germline loops: CDR1 MDHEN, CDR2 SYDVKM. The CDR3 sequence is 14 residues long. V lost 5 bases and J lost 3, with 13 bases in between. This chain's CDR3 is CASSVLQFKETQYF. CDR3 in DNA: TGTGCCAGCAGTGTCTTGCAGTTTAAAGAGACCCAGTACTTC.

This clonotype came up many times. The J gene is TRBJ2-7, the V gene TRBV6-1; 9 nucleotides align to TRBD2. With 1 base clipped from V and 6 bases from J, the junction kept 13 bases outside the gene matches. This CDR3 comprises 17 residues. Germline V lookup: CDR1 MNHNS, CDR2 SASEGT. The CDR3 DNA follows: TGTGCCAGCAGTGAAGTCGATAGCGGGAGTTCTCCCCCCGAGCAGTACTTC. Encoded protein: CASSEVDSGSSPPEQYF.

This clonotype was counted a few times. The chain links TRBV20-1 to TRBJ2-1, with 10 bases that match TRBD2. CDR1 and CDR2 from the germline V gene are DFQATT and SNEGSKA (reference sequence). V trimming: 6 bases; J trimming: 2 bases; junction bases outside the gene matches: 7. The CDR3 runs to 15 residues. The CDR3 reads CSAASGSVAYNEQFF. CDR3 sequence (DNA): TGCAGTGCCGCTAGCGGGAGTGTCGCCTACAATGAGCAGTTCTTC.